This TCR beta chain is drawn from a study of blood T cell repertoires in COVID-19. Study information: T cells, B-cell-depleted T cells, or PBMCs provided the cDNA or gDNA that served as material.

In the original processing: Reference gene primers were amplified, and this amplification served to estimate nucleated cell counts. Here immunoSEQ multiplex PCR was the method, and the copy in TCRdb shows in-frame clones only, minus some. The DNA gave D and trimming, while V, J and clone size come from that table. The data show 150,000 to 200,000 clones, roughly four fifths seen once. Seattle-derived patients entered the study during active infection and were followed longitudinally. CDR1 and CDR2 from the germline V gene are LGHNA and YNFKEQ. V trimming: 7 bases; J trimming: 8 bases; junction bases outside the gene matches: 14. The CDR3 has 16 residues.

Specimen: peripheral blood. The chain is built from TRBV4-2 and TRBJ2-2; 9 nucleotides agree with TRBD1. This TCR was sampled from a woman in her 70s with COVID-19, enrolled during active disease. The CDR3, as DNA: TGTGCCAGCACCACGGGACAGGGTACCCCAGGGGGGGAGCTGTTTTTT. Translating it yields CASTTGQGTPGGELFF.